This entry concerns a single TCR beta chain. This clone has a handful of counts. This clone's antigen is unknown. Base qualities are not at hand, and no much larger clone is one base apart. Each donor gave one peripheral blood draw, approximately 100 mL on average, collected into heparinised tubes. Using a panel that included CD45RO, CCR7, CD25, CD127, CD95 and CD27, naive, central memory, regulatory and stem cell-like memory CD4+ T cells were sorted on a BD FACSAria II. All sorted populations exceeded 95% purity. PBMCs were isolated immediately by Lymphoprep density gradient centrifugation and stained directly without culture. To minimize batch effects, samples were stained and sorted in pairs, one healthy donor with one patient per experiment. Measured from the cysteine to the phenylalanine, the CDR3 is 14 residues long. The sequence is cut down to CDR3 DNA, 42 bases in frame from base 1. Based on the germline V gene, the CDR1 and CDR2 sequences are ENHRY and SYGVKD. A distance of 10 bases separates the germline ends of V and J, which lose 2 bases and 5 bases respectively.

This sample stems from a study of beta chain features in type 1 diabetes (dated by TCRdb to the late 2010s). With regard to the full study: Mean age, gender distribution, total cell number and subset yield were not different between patients and healthy donors. A total of around 110,000,000 sorted cells were examined across all samples, and RNA yield correlated strongly with the number of cells per subset. The study compared the TCRB repertoires of sorted circulating CD4+ T cell subsets in recently diagnosed type 1 diabetes patients with those in matched healthy donors. Regulatory and stem cell-like memory subsets were obtained from only 8 patients and roughly 8 healthy donors, while naive and central memory subsets were obtained from all 30 or so donors. The paper as a whole reports these results and caveats: Shorter templates might have been favored by PCR, but patient and control samples were amplified and corrected together, so both groups would have been affected equally by any skew. Only small numbers of individuals were included in the HLA sub-analyses, which left unresolved whether HLA type had any influence on TCRB rearrangement. In all four CD4+ subsets, TCRB CDR3 length was moderately but significantly shorter in type 1 diabetes patients. Because cDNA was sequenced instead of genomic DNA, highly expressing activated cells could be over-represented, though the groups showed no difference in activation or CD3 levels. Naive, central memory and regulatory TCRB repertoires appeared more similar among patients than among healthy donors. Fewer insertions and more nucleotide deletions at VDJ recombination sites were observed in patients with type 1 diabetes, implying thymic rearrangement abnormalities.

The entire amount of isolated RNA was reverse transcribed using the High Capacity cDNA Reverse Transcription Kit, so the sequenced TCRB transcripts were expressed ones. Deep immunoSEQ sequencing was applied to naive, central memory and regulatory T cell samples, giving an average of roughly 3.5 million total reads per sample. After sorted cells were lysed in RLT buffer, RNA was extracted with DNase-treated RNeasy Micro or Mini kits, with the choice depending on cell number. To prevent cross-contamination, every cell subset was processed on its own, while patient and healthy donor samples were processed together. TCRB sequences were amplified from cDNA with the immunoSEQ multiplex PCR, producing 87-bp fragments spanning the CDR3 region. The amplicons were sequenced using the Illumina HiSeq platform. The authors' analysis ran thus. Synthetic template baselines were used to correct PCR bias computationally, reads within Hamming distance 2 were collapsed together, and singletons that could not be merged were discarded. By aligning reads against IMGT, V, D and J genes, CDR3 length, and insertions or deletions at six rearrangement sites were assigned. Clonotype counts were normalized to sorted cell number within each subset before computing true diversity and Gini coefficients with the tcR R package. The overlap coefficient, calculated on TCRB nucleotide sequences, was used to measure repertoire sharing. TCRdb limited this immuneACCESS table to in-frame rearrangements with V and J called. A share of clones is missing; checked studies link under half to unresolved V genes, and the rest is unexplained. Clone size and the V and J calls come from that table; the DNA yielded D and trimming. The sample table lists some 350,000 clones, 9.6% of them with a count of one. Of the sample, roughly 0.54% falls within the top ten clones.

This chain joins TRBV10-3 to TRBJ2-1; TRBD2 is a possible D gene, resting on 5 matching bases. Sequences were obtained from central memory CD4+ T cells from blood. This receptor was identified in a man in his thirties or forties with type 1 diabetes. The CDR3 reads as follows: CAISEVGNNNEQFF. The sequenced DNA: TGTGCCATCAGTGAGGTCGGGAACAACAATGAGCAGTTCTTC.